This T cell receptor beta chain was profiled in a study of cytomegalovirus exposure and HLA in healthy donors. The study's findings and limits: Cytomegalovirus status was reportedly diagnosed by the classifier with high specificity and sensitivity. CMV serostatus stood as the only immune exposure information on hand.

At the time of sampling, donors were nominally healthy, though unrecorded immune exposures were likely. A multiplex PCR was run with 60 Vbeta primers and 13 Jbeta primers. Profiling relied on immunoSEQ multiplex PCR, and the TCRdb table lists in-frame clones only, not all of them. The sample lists about 110,000 clones; around 74% were seen once. The CDR3 contains 15 residues. V dropped 4 bases and J dropped 3 bases, with 16 bases sitting between them. Germline assignment: CDR1 SGHRS and CDR2 YFSETQ. This clone appeared a single time. Its antigen is currently unknown. This receptor was taken from a woman aged 40-49 years in good health and CMV-seropositive. This chain uses TRBV5-1 with TRBJ1-1, with D tentatively TRBD1 (6 bases). Sequenced sample: PBMCs. CDR3 residues: CASSPRRGADTEAFF. The CDR3 DNA reads TGCGCCAGCAGCCCCAGGCGGGGGGCGGACACTGAAGCTTTCTTT.